This TCR beta chain was captured in a study of blood T cells in healthy people across ages. V was shortened by 6 bases and J by 14 bases, with 11 bases between the two germline ends. The CDR3 loop spans 11 amino acids. For the second PCR, which ran for roughly 6 to 11 cycles, a sample-barcoded 5' primer and a J-beta primer mix were used. TCRdb analysed the 5' RACE reads with MiXCR anew, one entry per CDR3 protein. The table lists about 1.4 million distinct CDR3 sequences, 59% of them singletons. Sample: blood. The sequence was collected from a man between 18 and 29 years old in good health. V and J are TRBV12-3 or TRBV12-4 and TRBJ1-6; a weak D match, TRBD1 (5 bases). CDR3: CASRVKGALHF. In DNA form, the CDR3 reads TGTGCCAGCAGGGTAAAAGGGGCCCTCCACTTT.